This record covers a single TCR beta chain. The data originate from a study of immune characterization of retroperitoneal liposarcoma. V was clipped by 7 bases and J by 7 bases; unmatched bases: 5. The CDR3 loop spans 15 amino acids. TCRdb processed the PCR reads anew with MiXCR; each CDR3 protein has one entry. Among around 20,000 distinct CDR3 sequences, about 35% were seen once, and the ten largest hold 6.5% to 9%. The receptor's source is a male donor with retroperitoneal liposarcoma. The chain carries TRBV12-3 or TRBV12-4 and TRBJ2-1; 15 bases align to TRBD2. Source material: blood. This CDR3 reads CASKLGTSGRNEQFF. CDR3 DNA: TGTGCCAGCAAGCTCGGGACTAGCGGGAGGAATGAGCAGTTCTTC.